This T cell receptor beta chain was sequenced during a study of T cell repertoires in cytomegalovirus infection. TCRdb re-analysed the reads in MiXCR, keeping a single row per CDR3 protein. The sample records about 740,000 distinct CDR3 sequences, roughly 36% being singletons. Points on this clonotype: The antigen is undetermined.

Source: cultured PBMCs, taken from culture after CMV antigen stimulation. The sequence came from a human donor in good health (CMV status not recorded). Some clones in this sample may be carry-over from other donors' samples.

The CDR3: CASSPGQNYEQYF. For the CDR3, the DNA is TGTGCCAGCAGCCCGGGACAAAACTACGAGCAGTACTTC. This chain links TRBV2 with TRBJ2-7, with D maybe TRBD1 (6 bases). CDR1 and CDR2 from the germline V gene are SNHLY and FYNNEI. The CDR3 contains 13 residues. V shed 6 bases and J shed 3 bases, with 12 bases lying between them.